These T cell receptor beta chains were read from a single sample in a study of graft-versus-host responses after intestinal transplantation. The table came from immunoSEQ multiplex PCR; TCRdb's copy has only in-frame clones and leaves some out. The profile covers roughly 130,000 clones, with 92% appearing a single time and 0.19% taken by the ten largest. Their antigen targets remain unknown. The input for sequencing was unstimulated CD4+ T cells sorted from spleen or lymph node cells, taken before intestinal transplant. The receptors were gathered from a human donor who received an intestinal transplant. Both conserved end residues are part of each CDR3. The order of the fields is J gene, D gene, V gene, clone size, CDR3 protein, CDR3 DNA. The D gene is left open where the match is weak. Only some rows state a clone size, as once, few, many or a class for expanded clones.

J gene: TRBJ2-1
D gene: -
V gene: TRBV2
clone size: -
CDR3 protein: CASSVETTDNEQFF
CDR3 DNA: TGTGCCAGCAGCGTCGAGACGACGGACAATGAGCAGTTCTTC

J gene: TRBJ2-3
D gene: -
V gene: TRBV5-4
clone size: -
CDR3 protein: CASSLDWEWGTDTQYF
CDR3 DNA: TGTGCCAGCAGCCTGGACTGGGAATGGGGCACAGATACGCAGTATTTT

J gene: TRBJ1-1
D gene: -
V gene: TRBV7-9
clone size: -
CDR3 protein: CASSPAGRMNTEAFF
CDR3 DNA: TGTGCCAGCAGCCCGGCGGGACGGATGAACACTGAAGCTTTCTTT

J gene: TRBJ1-2
D gene: -
V gene: TRBV28
clone size: once
CDR3 protein: CASSFLGPAGIYGYTF
CDR3 DNA: TGTGCCAGCAGTTTCCTAGGGCCAGCAGGAATATATGGCTACACCTTC

J gene: TRBJ2-7
D gene: -
V gene: TRBV5-1
clone size: -
CDR3 protein: CASSLAKSGRGRVAYEQYF
CDR3 DNA: TGCGCCAGCAGCTTGGCCAAGTCAGGAAGAGGCAGAGTTGCCTACGAGCAGTACTTC

J gene: TRBJ1-3
D gene: -
V gene: TRBV28
clone size: -
CDR3 protein: CASSPKALFSGNTIYF
CDR3 DNA: TGTGCCAGCAGTCCAAAAGCCTTATTCTCTGGAAACACCATATATTTT

J gene: TRBJ2-3
D gene: -
V gene: TRBV27
clone size: -
CDR3 protein: CASSFSGHSTDTQYF
CDR3 DNA: TGTGCCAGCAGTTTCTCGGGACACAGCACAGATACGCAGTATTTT

J gene: TRBJ2-6
D gene: -
V gene: TRBV7-3
clone size: few
CDR3 protein: CASSLRDGGSGANVLTF
CDR3 DNA: TGTGCCAGCAGCTTAAGGGACGGGGGCTCTGGGGCCAACGTCCTGACTTTC

J gene: TRBJ1-1
D gene: TRBD1
V gene: TRBV5-1
clone size: -
CDR3 protein: CASSLGTGRKTEAFF
CDR3 DNA: TGCGCCAGCAGTCTCGGGACAGGGCGGAAGACTGAAGCTTTCTTT

J gene: TRBJ2-7
D gene: -
V gene: TRBV6-1
clone size: -
CDR3 protein: CASSFHSYEQYF
CDR3 DNA: TGTGCCAGCAGTTTCCACTCCTACGAGCAGTACTTC

J gene: TRBJ2-5
D gene: -
V gene: TRBV10-1
clone size: few
CDR3 protein: CASSESGKETQYF
CDR3 DNA: TGCGCCAGCAGTGAGTCCGGTAAAGAGACCCAGTACTTC

J gene: TRBJ1-4
D gene: TRBD1
V gene: TRBV6-1
clone size: -
CDR3 protein: CASSEFPGGTATNEKLFF
CDR3 DNA: TGTGCCAGCAGTGAATTCCCGGGGGGGACAGCAACTAATGAAAAACTGTTTTTT

J gene: TRBJ2-7
D gene: -
V gene: TRBV7-8
clone size: -
CDR3 protein: CASSLGLGTYEQYF
CDR3 DNA: TGTGCCAGCAGCTTAGGTTTAGGTACCTACGAGCAGTACTTC

J gene: TRBJ2-7
D gene: -
V gene: TRBV7-2
clone size: -
CDR3 protein: CASSFRLLEQYF
CDR3 DNA: TGTGCCAGCAGCTTCCGGCTTCTCGAGCAGTACTTC

J gene: TRBJ2-5
D gene: -
V gene: TRBV19
clone size: -
CDR3 protein: CASSTPGISLIDGKTQYF
CDR3 DNA: TGTGCCAGTAGTACCCCGGGTATTAGCCTTATCGATGGGAAGACCCAGTACTTC

J gene: TRBJ2-5
D gene: TRBD2
V gene: TRBV7-3
clone size: -
CDR3 protein: CASSPGLAGGRGTQYF
CDR3 DNA: TGTGCCAGCAGCCCCGGACTAGCGGGAGGGCGAGGGACCCAGTACTTC

J gene: TRBJ2-1
D gene: TRBD2
V gene: TRBV4-1
clone size: -
CDR3 protein: CASSQALAGGEFF
CDR3 DNA: TGCGCCAGCAGCCAAGCTCTGGCTGGGGGGGAGTTCTTC

J gene: TRBJ2-1
D gene: TRBD2
V gene: TRBV4-1
clone size: -
CDR3 protein: CASSQEGSGRASSYNEQFF
CDR3 DNA: TGCGCCAGCAGCCAAGAGGGTAGCGGGAGGGCCAGCTCCTACAATGAGCAGTTCTTC

J gene: TRBJ2-1
D gene: TRBD2
V gene: TRBV11-1
clone size: -
CDR3 protein: CASSLVSSGSGNEQFF
CDR3 DNA: TGTGCCAGCAGCTTAGTATCTAGCGGGAGTGGCAATGAGCAGTTCTTC

J gene: TRBJ1-4
D gene: -
V gene: TRBV27
clone size: -
CDR3 protein: CASRGTANEKLFF
CDR3 DNA: TGTGCCAGCAGGGGGACCGCTAATGAAAAACTGTTTTTT

J gene: TRBJ1-2
D gene: TRBD1
V gene: TRBV9
clone size: -
CDR3 protein: CASSVATPARGLNYGYTF
CDR3 DNA: TGTGCCAGCAGCGTAGCTACCCCGGCCAGGGGGCTTAACTATGGCTACACCTTC

J gene: TRBJ2-7
D gene: -
V gene: TRBV7-2
clone size: once
CDR3 protein: CASSLRGGRHYEQYF
CDR3 DNA: TGTGCCAGCAGCTTGAGAGGAGGGCGCCACTACGAGCAGTACTTC

J gene: TRBJ1-2
D gene: -
V gene: TRBV25-1
clone size: few
CDR3 protein: CASSGGTGGYTF
CDR3 DNA: TGTGCCAGCAGTGGGGGGACCGGTGGCTACACCTTC

J gene: TRBJ2-7
D gene: -
V gene: TRBV19
clone size: -
CDR3 protein: CASSIGPPSFSATYEQYF
CDR3 DNA: TGTGCCAGTAGTATAGGCCCCCCCTCGTTTAGCGCAACCTACGAGCAGTACTTC

J gene: TRBJ1-1
D gene: TRBD1
V gene: TRBV12-5
clone size: few
CDR3 protein: CASGSGGWAEAFF
CDR3 DNA: TGTGCTAGTGGTTCAGGGGGGTGGGCTGAAGCTTTCTTT

J gene: TRBJ2-7
D gene: TRBD1
V gene: TRBV5-1
clone size: -
CDR3 protein: CASRSRWDRGYEQYF
CDR3 DNA: TGCGCCAGCAGGAGCCGGTGGGACAGGGGTTACGAGCAGTACTTC

J gene: TRBJ2-7
D gene: TRBD2
V gene: TRBV9
clone size: -
CDR3 protein: CASSPSLGGGYEQYF
CDR3 DNA: TGTGCCAGCAGCCCCTCGTTGGGGGGGGGTTACGAGCAGTACTTC

J gene: TRBJ2-5
D gene: TRBD1
V gene: TRBV27
clone size: -
CDR3 protein: CASSARGRETQYF
CDR3 DNA: TGTGCCAGCAGTGCGAGGGGGCGCGAGACCCAGTACTTC

J gene: TRBJ2-1
D gene: -
V gene: TRBV6-5
clone size: -
CDR3 protein: CASSSNPLIYNEQFF
CDR3 DNA: TGTGCCAGCAGTTCAAACCCACTAATCTACAATGAGCAGTTCTTC

J gene: TRBJ2-3
D gene: -
V gene: TRBV12-5
clone size: once
CDR3 protein: CASGTRGDTQYF
CDR3 DNA: TGTGCTAGTGGCACAAGAGGAGATACGCAGTATTTT

J gene: TRBJ2-3
D gene: -
V gene: TRBV7-9
clone size: -
CDR3 protein: CASSPVGVTDTQYF
CDR3 DNA: TGTGCCAGCTCCCCAGTAGGGGTGACGGATACGCAGTATTTT

J gene: TRBJ2-5
D gene: -
V gene: TRBV12-5
clone size: -
CDR3 protein: CASGFGWEETQYF
CDR3 DNA: TGTGCTAGTGGTTTCGGGTGGGAAGAGACCCAGTACTTC

J gene: TRBJ1-6
D gene: TRBD1
V gene: TRBV7-9
clone size: -
CDR3 protein: CASSYSGTGNSLANSPLHF
CDR3 DNA: TGTGCCAGCAGCTATTCCGGGACAGGGAATTCGCTCGCTAATTCACCCCTCCACTTT

J gene: TRBJ2-5
D gene: TRBD2
V gene: TRBV5-1
clone size: once
CDR3 protein: CASSGPAGVGETQYF
CDR3 DNA: TGCGCCAGCAGTGGGCCTGCGGGAGTGGGGGAGACCCAGTACTTC

J gene: TRBJ2-3
D gene: -
V gene: TRBV7-2
clone size: -
CDR3 protein: CASSLRQVPFGDTQYF
CDR3 DNA: TGTGCCAGCAGCTTGAGACAAGTTCCTTTCGGAGATACGCAGTATTTT

J gene: TRBJ1-5
D gene: -
V gene: TRBV19
clone size: -
CDR3 protein: CASSISPPSNQPQHF
CDR3 DNA: TGTGCCAGTAGTATTTCTCCACCTAGCAATCAGCCCCAGCATTTT

J gene: TRBJ2-5
D gene: -
V gene: TRBV7-8
clone size: once
CDR3 protein: CASSPTGQITKETQYF
CDR3 DNA: TGTGCCAGCAGCCCCACAGGGCAGATAACAAAGGAGACCCAGTACTTC

J gene: TRBJ2-7
D gene: -
V gene: TRBV28
clone size: few
CDR3 protein: CASSFKGIWYEQYF
CDR3 DNA: TGTGCCAGCAGTTTTAAGGGGATTTGGTACGAGCAGTACTTC

J gene: TRBJ2-1
D gene: -
V gene: TRBV6-4
clone size: once
CDR3 protein: CASSDSGGLAVHNEQFF
CDR3 DNA: TGTGCCAGCAGTGACTCCGGGGGGCTAGCGGTCCACAATGAGCAGTTCTTC

J gene: TRBJ2-7
D gene: TRBD2
V gene: TRBV28
clone size: -
CDR3 protein: CASSRTSGSYEQYF
CDR3 DNA: TGTGCCAGCAGTCGGACTAGCGGGAGCTACGAGCAGTACTTC

J gene: TRBJ1-2
D gene: TRBD1
V gene: TRBV9
clone size: -
CDR3 protein: CASSVSDRDYYGYTF
CDR3 DNA: TGTGCCAGCAGCGTCAGTGACAGGGATTACTATGGCTACACCTTC

J gene: TRBJ1-4
D gene: -
V gene: TRBV29-1
clone size: once
CDR3 protein: CSVVRRGANEKLFF
CDR3 DNA: TGCAGCGTTGTACGTCGAGGGGCTAATGAAAAACTGTTTTTT

J gene: TRBJ2-2
D gene: TRBD2
V gene: TRBV28
clone size: -
CDR3 protein: CASRTSGTSGSTGELFF
CDR3 DNA: TGTGCCAGCAGGACATCCGGGACTAGCGGGAGCACCGGGGAGCTGTTTTTT

J gene: TRBJ2-4
D gene: -
V gene: TRBV10-1
clone size: -
CDR3 protein: CASRSWDIQYF
CDR3 DNA: TGCGCCAGCAGGTCTTGGGACATTCAGTACTTC

J gene: TRBJ1-5
D gene: TRBD1
V gene: TRBV6-5
clone size: once
CDR3 protein: CASSGTVEQPQHF
CDR3 DNA: TGTGCCAGCAGCGGGACAGTCGAACAGCCCCAGCATTTT

J gene: TRBJ2-3
D gene: TRBD2
V gene: TRBV7-2
clone size: -
CDR3 protein: CASSLLSGHITDTQYF
CDR3 DNA: TGTGCCAGCAGCTTACTTAGCGGGCATATCACAGATACGCAGTATTTT

J gene: TRBJ1-2
D gene: TRBD1
V gene: TRBV7-2
clone size: -
CDR3 protein: CASSLTRTGNYGYTF
CDR3 DNA: TGTGCCAGCAGCTTAACACGGACAGGGAACTATGGCTACACCTTC

J gene: TRBJ1-2
D gene: TRBD1
V gene: TRBV6-6
clone size: -
CDR3 protein: CASSTGPAYGYTF
CDR3 DNA: TGTGCCTCCTCGACAGGGCCTGCCTATGGCTACACCTTC

J gene: TRBJ2-3
D gene: TRBD2
V gene: TRBV18
clone size: once
CDR3 protein: CASSYGTSGIGTDTQYF
CDR3 DNA: TGTGCCAGCTCATACGGGACTAGCGGGATCGGGACAGATACGCAGTATTTT